This TCR beta chain was documented in a study of T cell changes during pregnancy in multiple sclerosis. V lost 3 bases and J lost 4, with 5 bases in between. The CDR3 spans 12 residues. Germline CDR1 is SGHTA and CDR2 is FQGNSA. Clones were sequenced by immunoSEQ multiplex PCR, and TCRdb holds only the in-frame ones, with some missing. The sample has 85,000 to 120,000 clones; under 95% are singletons. The receptor comes from a female donor with multiple sclerosis, enrolled in a pregnancy study. The starting material was peripheral blood, obtained before pregnancy. The rearrangement links TRBV7-2 to TRBJ2-3, with D uncertain. The CDR3 is CASSLRADTQYF. CDR3 DNA: TGTGCCAGCAGCTTGAGAGCAGATACGCAGTATTTT.